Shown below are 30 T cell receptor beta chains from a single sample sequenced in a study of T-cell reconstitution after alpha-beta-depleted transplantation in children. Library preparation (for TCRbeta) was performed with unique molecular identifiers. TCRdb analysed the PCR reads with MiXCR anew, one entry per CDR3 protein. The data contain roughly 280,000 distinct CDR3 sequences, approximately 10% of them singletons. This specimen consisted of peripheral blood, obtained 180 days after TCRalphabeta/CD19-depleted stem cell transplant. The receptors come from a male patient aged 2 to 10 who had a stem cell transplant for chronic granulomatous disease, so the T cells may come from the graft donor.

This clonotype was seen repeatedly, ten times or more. CDR3 in amino acids: CASTPLWGRNAKNIQYF. The CDR3 nucleotides are TGTGCCAGCACCCCCCTTTGGGGAAGGAATGCCAAAAACATTCAGTACTTC. This sequence joins TRBV27 and TRBJ2-4; D is uncertain. The V gene's germline CDR1 is MNHEY and CDR2 SMNVEV (reference sequence). CDR3 length equals 17 residues. Trimming pared 7 bases from V and 1 base from J, leaving 20 bases between.

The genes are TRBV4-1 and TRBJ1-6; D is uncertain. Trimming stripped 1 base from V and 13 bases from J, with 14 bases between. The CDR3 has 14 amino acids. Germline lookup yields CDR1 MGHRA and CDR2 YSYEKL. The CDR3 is CASSQGDDSRPLHF. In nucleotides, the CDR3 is TGCGCCAGCAGCCAAGGTGATGATTCGAGGCCCCTCCACTTT.

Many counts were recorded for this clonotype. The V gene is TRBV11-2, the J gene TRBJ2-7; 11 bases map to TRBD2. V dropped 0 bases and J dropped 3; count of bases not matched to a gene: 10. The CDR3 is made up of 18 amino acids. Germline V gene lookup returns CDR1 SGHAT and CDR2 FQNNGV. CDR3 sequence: CASSLELAGAVGGYEQYF. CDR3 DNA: TGTGCCAGCAGCTTAGAACTAGCGGGAGCGGTGGGTGGCTACGAGCAGTACTTC.

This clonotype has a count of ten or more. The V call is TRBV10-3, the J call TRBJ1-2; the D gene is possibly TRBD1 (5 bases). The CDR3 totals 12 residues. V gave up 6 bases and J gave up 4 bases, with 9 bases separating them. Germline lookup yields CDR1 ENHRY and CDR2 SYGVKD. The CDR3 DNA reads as TGTGCCATCAGGCAGGGAGGCTATGGCTACACCTTC. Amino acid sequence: CAIRQGGYGYTF.

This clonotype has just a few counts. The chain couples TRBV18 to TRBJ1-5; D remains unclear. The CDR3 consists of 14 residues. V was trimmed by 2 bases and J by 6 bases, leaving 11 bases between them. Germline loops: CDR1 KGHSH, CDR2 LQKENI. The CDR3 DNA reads TGTGCCAGCTCACCAGCTTCGGGAACTCAGCCCCAGCATTTT. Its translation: CASSPASGTQPQHF.

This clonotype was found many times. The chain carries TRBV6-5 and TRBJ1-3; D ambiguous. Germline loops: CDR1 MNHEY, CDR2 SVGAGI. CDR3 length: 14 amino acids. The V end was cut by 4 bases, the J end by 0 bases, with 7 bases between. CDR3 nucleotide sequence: TGTGCCAGCAGTTCCACACACTCTGGAAACACCATATATTTT. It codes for CASSSTHSGNTIYF.

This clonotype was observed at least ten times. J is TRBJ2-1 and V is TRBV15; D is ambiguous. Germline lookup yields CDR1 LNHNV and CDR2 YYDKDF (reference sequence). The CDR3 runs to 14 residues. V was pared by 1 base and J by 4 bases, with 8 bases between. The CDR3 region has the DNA TGTGCCACCAGCAGAGGGGTAGAGTACAATGAGCAGTTCTTC. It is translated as CATSRGVEYNEQFF.

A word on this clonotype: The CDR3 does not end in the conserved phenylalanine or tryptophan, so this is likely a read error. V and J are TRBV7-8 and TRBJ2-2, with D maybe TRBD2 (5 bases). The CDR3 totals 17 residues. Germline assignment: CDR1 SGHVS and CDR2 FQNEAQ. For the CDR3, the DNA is TGTACCAACAGCTTAGAACCCCGCGGGTCGAACACCGGGGAGCTGTTTTCT. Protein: CTNSLEPRGSNTGELFS.

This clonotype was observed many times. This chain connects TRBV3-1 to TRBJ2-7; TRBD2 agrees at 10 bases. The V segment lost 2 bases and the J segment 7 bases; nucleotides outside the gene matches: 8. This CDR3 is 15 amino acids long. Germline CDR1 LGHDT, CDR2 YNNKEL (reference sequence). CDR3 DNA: TGTGCCAGCAGCCAAAACGGAGCGGGAGGGGGAGAGCAGTACTTC. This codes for CASSQNGAGGGEQYF.

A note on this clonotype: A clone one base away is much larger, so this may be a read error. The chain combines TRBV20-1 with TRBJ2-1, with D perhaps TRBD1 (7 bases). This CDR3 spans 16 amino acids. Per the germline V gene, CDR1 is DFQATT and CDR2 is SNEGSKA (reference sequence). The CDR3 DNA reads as TGCTGTGCTAGAGATCAGGGGACAGCGGGCTTCAATGAGCAGTTCTTC. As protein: CCARDQGTAGFNEQFF.

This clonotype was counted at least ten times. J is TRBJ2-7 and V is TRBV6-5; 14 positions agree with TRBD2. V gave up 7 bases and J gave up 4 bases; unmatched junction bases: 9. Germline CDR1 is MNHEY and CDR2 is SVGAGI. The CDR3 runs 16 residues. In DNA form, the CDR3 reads TGTGCCAGCACCAAGACTAGCGGGGGGGCCGATTACGAGCAGTACTTC. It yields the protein CASTKTSGGADYEQYF.

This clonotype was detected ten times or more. In DNA, the CDR3 is TGTGCCAGCAGTGAAGGAGGCGGGGTTGGCAATCAGCCCCAGCATTTT. Protein sequence: CASSEGGGVGNQPQHF. The chain uses TRBV6-1 and TRBJ1-5, with D hard to call. V shed 1 base and J shed 2 bases, with 12 bases lying between them. Germline assignment: CDR1 MNHNS and CDR2 SASEGT. The CDR3 totals 16 residues.

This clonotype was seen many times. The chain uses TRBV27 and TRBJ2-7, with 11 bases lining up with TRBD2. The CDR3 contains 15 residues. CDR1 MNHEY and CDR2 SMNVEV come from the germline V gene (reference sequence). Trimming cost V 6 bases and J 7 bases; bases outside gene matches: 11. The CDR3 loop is CASRSRSGRAREQYF. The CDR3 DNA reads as TGTGCCAGCAGATCCCGTAGCGGGAGGGCGCGGGAGCAGTACTTC.

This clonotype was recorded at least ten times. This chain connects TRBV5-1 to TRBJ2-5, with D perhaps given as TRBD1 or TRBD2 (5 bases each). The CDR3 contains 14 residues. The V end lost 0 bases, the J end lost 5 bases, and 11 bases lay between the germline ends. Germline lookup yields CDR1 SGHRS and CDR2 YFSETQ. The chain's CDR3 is CASSLAGARETQYF. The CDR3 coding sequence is TGCGCCAGCAGCTTGGCCGGGGCTCGGGAGACCCAGTACTTC.

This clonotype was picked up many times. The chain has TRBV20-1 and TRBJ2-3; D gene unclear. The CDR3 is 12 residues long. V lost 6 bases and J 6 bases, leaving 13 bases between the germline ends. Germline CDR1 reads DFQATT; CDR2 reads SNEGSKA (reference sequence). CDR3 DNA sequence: TGCAGTGCAACCGGGTCCATGGATACGCAGTATTTT. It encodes CSATGSMDTQYF.

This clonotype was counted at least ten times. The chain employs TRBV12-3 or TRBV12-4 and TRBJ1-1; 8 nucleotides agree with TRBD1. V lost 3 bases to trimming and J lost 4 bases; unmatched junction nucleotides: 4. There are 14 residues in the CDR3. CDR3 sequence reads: CASSFQGASTEAFF. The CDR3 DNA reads TGTGCCAGCAGTTTTCAGGGGGCGAGCACTGAAGCTTTCTTT.

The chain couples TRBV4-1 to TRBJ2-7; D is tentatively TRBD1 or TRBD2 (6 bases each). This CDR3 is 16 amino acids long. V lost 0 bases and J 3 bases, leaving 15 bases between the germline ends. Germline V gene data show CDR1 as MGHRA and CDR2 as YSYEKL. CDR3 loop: CASSQDFWGAYYEQYF. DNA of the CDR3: TGCGCCAGCAGCCAAGATTTCTGGGGGGCCTACTACGAGCAGTACTTC.

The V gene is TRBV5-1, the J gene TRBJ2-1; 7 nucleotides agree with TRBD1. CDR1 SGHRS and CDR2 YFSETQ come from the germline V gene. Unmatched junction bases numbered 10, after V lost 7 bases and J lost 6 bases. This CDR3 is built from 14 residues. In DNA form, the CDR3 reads TGCGCCAGCTGCCCTCTGAGGGGGCTCAATGAGCAGTTCTTC. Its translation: CASCPLRGLNEQFF.

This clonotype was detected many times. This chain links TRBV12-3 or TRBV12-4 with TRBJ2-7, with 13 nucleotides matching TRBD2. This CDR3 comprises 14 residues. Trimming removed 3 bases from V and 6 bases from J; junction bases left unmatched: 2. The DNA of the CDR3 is TGTGCCAGCAGTTTTGGACTAGCGGGGGTCGAGCAGTACTTC. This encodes CASSFGLAGVEQYF.

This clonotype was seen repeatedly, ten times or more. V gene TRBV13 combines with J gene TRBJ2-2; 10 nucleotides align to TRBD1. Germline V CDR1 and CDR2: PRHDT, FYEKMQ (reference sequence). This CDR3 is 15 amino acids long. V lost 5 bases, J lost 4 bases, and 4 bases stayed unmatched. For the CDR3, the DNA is TGTGCCAGCAGCCATTGGACAGGGGGCACCGGGGAGCTGTTTTTT. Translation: CASSHWTGGTGELFF.

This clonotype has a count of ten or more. The CDR3 loop reads CASSRTVGTGGSSYEQYF. In DNA form, the CDR3 reads TGTGCCAGCAGCCGAACCGTCGGGACAGGGGGTTCCTCCTACGAGCAGTACTTC. The rearrangement joins TRBV11-2 to TRBJ2-7; 11 positions agree with TRBD1. Trimming cost V 5 bases and J 0 bases; bases outside gene matches: 12. The germline gives CDR1 SGHAT, CDR2 FQNNGV. The CDR3 is made up of 18 amino acids.

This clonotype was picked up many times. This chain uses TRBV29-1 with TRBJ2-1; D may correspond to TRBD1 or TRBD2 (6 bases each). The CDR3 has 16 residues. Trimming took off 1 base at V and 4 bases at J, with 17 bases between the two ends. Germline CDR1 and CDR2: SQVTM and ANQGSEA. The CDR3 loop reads CSVEGGAGATYNEQFF. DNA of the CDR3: TGCAGCGTTGAAGGCGGGGCAGGGGCCACATACAATGAGCAGTTCTTC.

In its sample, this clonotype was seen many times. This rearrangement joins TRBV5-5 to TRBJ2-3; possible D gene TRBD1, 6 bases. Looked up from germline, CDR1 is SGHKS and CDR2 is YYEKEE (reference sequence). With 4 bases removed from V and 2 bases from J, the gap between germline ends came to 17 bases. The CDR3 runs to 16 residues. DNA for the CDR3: TGTGCCAGCAGCGAAATGACAGGATCTAACACAGATACGCAGTATTTT. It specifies CASSEMTGSNTDTQYF.

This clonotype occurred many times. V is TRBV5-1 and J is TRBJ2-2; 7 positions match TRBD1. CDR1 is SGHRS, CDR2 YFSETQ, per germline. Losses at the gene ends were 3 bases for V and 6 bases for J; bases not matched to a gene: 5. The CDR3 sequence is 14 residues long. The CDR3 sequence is CASSWRQGSGELFF. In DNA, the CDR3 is TGCGCCAGCAGCTGGCGACAGGGTTCCGGGGAGCTGTTTTTT.

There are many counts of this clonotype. The CDR3 DNA reads TGTGCCAGCAGCGCCGAGGGACAGGGAACCTACGAGCAGTACTTC. Translation: CASSAEGQGTYEQYF. J is TRBJ2-7 and V is TRBV9, with TRBD1 matching over 9 bases. This CDR3 spans 15 amino acids. V lost 3 bases to trimming and J lost 2 bases; unmatched junction nucleotides: 6. Germline CDR1 SGDLS, CDR2 YYNGEE.

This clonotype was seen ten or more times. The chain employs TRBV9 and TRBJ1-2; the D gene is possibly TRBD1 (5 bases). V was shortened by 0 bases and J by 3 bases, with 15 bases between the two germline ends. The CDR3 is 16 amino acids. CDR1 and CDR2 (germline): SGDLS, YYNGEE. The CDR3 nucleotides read TGTGCCAGCAGCGTAGAGGAAGGGACGGGGTACTATGGCTACACCTTC. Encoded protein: CASSVEEGTGYYGYTF.

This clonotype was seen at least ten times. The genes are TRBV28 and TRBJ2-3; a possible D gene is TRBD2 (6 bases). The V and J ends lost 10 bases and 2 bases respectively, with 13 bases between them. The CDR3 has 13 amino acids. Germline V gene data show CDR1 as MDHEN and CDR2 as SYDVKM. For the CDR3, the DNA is TGTGCCACATTAGCGGAAAACACAGATACGCAGTATTTT. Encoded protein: CATLAENTDTQYF.

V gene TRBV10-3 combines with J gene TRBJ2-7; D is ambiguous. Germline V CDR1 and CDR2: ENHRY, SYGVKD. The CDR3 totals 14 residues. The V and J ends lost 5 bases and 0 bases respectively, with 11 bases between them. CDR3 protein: CAISPPGVSYEQYF. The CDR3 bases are TGTGCCATCAGTCCCCCGGGTGTCTCCTACGAGCAGTACTTC.

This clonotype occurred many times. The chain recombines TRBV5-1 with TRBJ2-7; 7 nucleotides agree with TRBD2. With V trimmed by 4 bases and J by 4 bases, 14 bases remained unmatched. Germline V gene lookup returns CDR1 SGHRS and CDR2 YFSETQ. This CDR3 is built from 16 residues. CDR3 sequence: CASSLGSSGELYEQYF. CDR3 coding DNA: TGCGCCAGCAGCCTTGGGTCTAGCGGAGAATTGTACGAGCAGTACTTC.

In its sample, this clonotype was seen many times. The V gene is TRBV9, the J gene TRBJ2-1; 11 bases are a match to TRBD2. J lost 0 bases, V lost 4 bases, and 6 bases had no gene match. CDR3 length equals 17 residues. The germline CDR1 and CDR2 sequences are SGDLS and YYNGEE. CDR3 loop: CASSLIAGGSSYNEQFF. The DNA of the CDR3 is TGTGCCAGCAGCCTAATAGCGGGAGGGAGCTCCTACAATGAGCAGTTCTTC.